This record concerns one T cell receptor beta chain sequence. The antigen is undetermined. The CDR3 is made up of 14 amino acids. CDR1 is SGHVS, CDR2 FNYEAQ, per germline. V was trimmed by 5 bases and J by 0 bases, leaving 7 bases between them. The data were taken from a study of shared clonotypes between healthy human individuals. Background on the study: Researchers assigned three CD4 naive, three CD4 memory, two CD8 naive and one CD8 memory plate to each donor. The study, taken as a whole, reports: Generation probability values for non-shared clonotypes were lower than those for clonotypes shared by all four donors.

Positive CCR7 selection of CD45RO-negative cells yielded the naive CD8 cells, and terminally differentiated effector memory CD45RA+ cells were excluded. Generated by immunoSEQ multiplex PCR, the TCRdb table keeps only in-frame clones and is missing some. Among nearly 2 million clones listed, over 85% were seen once. The sequencing sample was made of naive CD8+ T cells sorted from blood. This receptor was taken from a man aged 18 to 29 in good health. The chain combines TRBV7-6 with TRBJ1-4; D may be TRBD1 (5 bases). The CDR3 protein is CASSQGATNEKLFF. The CDR3 DNA follows: TGTGCCAGCAGCCAAGGGGCAACTAATGAAAAACTGTTTTTT.